These T cell receptor beta chains were read from a single sample in a study of OX40 agonist ivuxolimab in advanced cancers. Produced via immunoSEQ multiplex PCR; TCRdb's table is partial and in-frame only. The top ten clones hold over 4% of a sample with just under 65,000 clones, around 90% of them seen once. Sequenced here: CD4+ or CD8+ T cells sorted from blood, sampled in a trial of the OX40 agonist ivuxolimab. All receptors come from an adult with an advanced solid tumor such as melanoma, head and neck, liver or kidney cancer. Both conserved end residues are part of each CDR3. A D gene is named only where the DNA matches it firmly. A row's size may be missing; if present it is once, few, many or a size class.

abundance,v_gene,d_gene,j_gene,CDR3nt,CDR3aa
.,TRBV7-9,TRBD1,TRBJ2-7,TGTGCCAGCAGCTTAAAGGGGGCAGGCGGGTCCTTCTCCTACGAGCAGTACTTC,CASSLKGAGGSFSYEQYF
.,TRBV5-1,TRBD1,TRBJ2-1,TGCGCCAGCAGCTTGGTGACAGGGTCCTACAATGAGCAGTTCTTC,CASSLVTGSYNEQFF
.,TRBV20-1,.,TRBJ1-5,TGCAGCCTGAGGAGCAATCAGCCCCAGCATTTT,CSLRSNQPQHF
once,TRBV5-5,.,TRBJ2-7,TGTGCCAGCAGCCCGACTTCTGACCGATACTCCTACGAGCAGTACTTC,CASSPTSDRYSYEQYF
.,TRBV2,.,TRBJ1-4,TGTGCCAGCAGTGGAGGAGGAGGTAATGAAAAACTGTTTTTT,CASSGGGGNEKLFF
.,TRBV19,.,TRBJ2-3,TGTGCCAGTAGTATAGGCCCCTCAGATACGCAGTATTTT,CASSIGPSDTQYF
.,TRBV6-5,.,TRBJ1-5,TGTGCCACGTCAGGGAGGGGCAATCAGCCCCAGCATTTT,CATSGRGNQPQHF
.,TRBV7-3,.,TRBJ2-1,TGTGCCAGCAGCCCCGGTTCCGGTTTCTCCTACAATGAGCAGTTCTTC,CASSPGSGFSYNEQFF
.,TRBV5-1,.,TRBJ2-2,TGCGCCAGCAGCTCATCTAGCCTGAACACCGGGGAGCTGTTTTTT,CASSSSSLNTGELFF
.,TRBV10-3,.,TRBJ2-7,TGTGCCATCAGTGACGGTCGGGGCGGAACTTACGAGCAGTACTTC,CAISDGRGGTYEQYF
.,TRBV2,.,TRBJ2-5,TGTGCCAGCAGGGAACAGGGGGGGGCAGAGACCCAGTACTTC,CASREQGGAETQYF
once,TRBV5-4,TRBD2,TRBJ2-1,TGTGCCAGCAGCTTGGGGCAGGGGATGGCGGGAGGTTCTTACAATGAGCAGTTCTTC,CASSLGQGMAGGSYNEQFF
once,TRBV30,.,TRBJ1-1,TGTGCCTGGAGTGTAAGGGGCGGCACTGAAGCTTTCTTT,CAWSVRGGTEAFF
few,TRBV10-3,.,TRBJ1-1,TGTGCCATCATGGGGGTAATGAACACTGAAGCTTTCTTT,CAIMGVMNTEAFF
.,TRBV6-1,.,TRBJ2-7,TGTGCCAGCAGTGGACTCCTCTACGAGCAGTACTTC,CASSGLLYEQYF
.,TRBV5-1,.,TRBJ1-2,TGCGCCAGCAGCTTGGATGAGGGGAACTATGGCTACACCTTC,CASSLDEGNYGYTF
.,TRBV9,.,TRBJ2-7,TGTGCCAGCAGCGTAGGCGGGTCAACCTACGAGCAGTACTTC,CASSVGGSTYEQYF